The rows below give T cell receptor beta chains drawn from one sample of a study of OX40 agonist ivuxolimab in advanced cancers. The repertoire was sequenced with immunoSEQ multiplex PCR; TCRdb's copy has only in-frame clones and lacks some. This sample yields tens of thousands of clones, of which approximately 78% are seen a single time; about 0.69% belongs to the top ten. This specimen was CD4+ or CD8+ T cells sorted from blood, taken in a trial of the OX40 agonist ivuxolimab. These receptors were obtained from an adult with an advanced solid tumor such as melanoma, head and neck, liver or kidney cancer. The conserved cysteine and the conserved F or W are not part of the CDR3 here. Fields, in order: V gene, D gene, CDR3 protein. A D gene is named only where the DNA matches it firmly.

TRBV27 | - | ASSLSGRGSSPLH
TRBV5-1 | - | ASSLGGAETYEQY
TRBV6-5 | - | ASNQAGGVYEQY
TRBV29-1 | - | SVGSGSTNTGELF
TRBV5-1 | TRBD1 | ASSLYPGGEGTYEQY
TRBV19 | - | ATGGSLGYEQY
TRBV11-2 | TRBD2 | ASSPWSGGGETQY
TRBV11-1 | TRBD1 | ASSRTGHNTYEQY
TRBV4-2 | - | ASSQDIRNTEAF
TRBV28 | - | ASSLLGPLNEQF
TRBV5-1 | - | ASSLSSHYEQY
TRBV5-1 | - | ASSLDGGGLSNQPQH
TRBV7-9 | TRBD1 | ASSLVSGQGRETQY
TRBV11-2 | - | ASSLKAIEGGYT
TRBV5-1 | TRBD2 | ASRLAGQETQY
TRBV2 | - | ASSGRLDGETQY
TRBV13 | - | ASSRLSWGEDSNTEAF
TRBV7-2 | TRBD1 | ASSLPGQGRKAKNIQY
TRBV5-6 | - | ASSQDLNTGELF
TRBV5-1 | - | ASSPPGADTQY
TRBV4-2 | - | ASSQDRPNTGELF
TRBV6-5 | - | ASSPGQRYGYT
TRBV4-1 | TRBD2 | ASSQAGLAGGWY
TRBV19 | - | ASSMRVTGELF
TRBV6-6 | TRBD2 | ASNRAGGIETQY
TRBV7-2 | - | ASSLQRAKTQY
TRBV2 | TRBD1 | ASRLRGQDTEAF
TRBV6-5 | - | ASSVAGASYNEQF
TRBV7-2 | - | ASSLVAGTVLNSPLH
TRBV4-2 | - | ASSQEGFQPQH
TRBV13 | - | ASSFRGDTQY